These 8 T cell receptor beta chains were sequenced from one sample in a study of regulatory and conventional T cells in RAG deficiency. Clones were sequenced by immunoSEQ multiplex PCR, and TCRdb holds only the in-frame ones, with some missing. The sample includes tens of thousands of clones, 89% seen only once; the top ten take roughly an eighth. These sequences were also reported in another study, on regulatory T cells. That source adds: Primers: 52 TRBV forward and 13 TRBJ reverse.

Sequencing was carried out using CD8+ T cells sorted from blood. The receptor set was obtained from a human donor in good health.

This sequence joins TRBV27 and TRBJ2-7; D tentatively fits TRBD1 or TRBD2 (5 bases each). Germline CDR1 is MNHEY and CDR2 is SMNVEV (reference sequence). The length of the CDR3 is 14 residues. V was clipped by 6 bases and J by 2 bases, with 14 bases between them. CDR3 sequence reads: CASSSGTNPYEQYF. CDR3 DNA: TGTGCCAGCAGCTCCGGGACGAACCCCTACGAGCAGTACTTC.

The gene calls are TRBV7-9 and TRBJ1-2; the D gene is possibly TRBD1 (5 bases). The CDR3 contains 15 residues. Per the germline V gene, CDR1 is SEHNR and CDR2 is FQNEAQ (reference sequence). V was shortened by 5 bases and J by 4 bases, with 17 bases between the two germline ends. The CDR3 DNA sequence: TGTGCCAGCAGCCCATCCATTCAGGGCGGCTATGGCTACACCTTC. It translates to CASSPSIQGGYGYTF.

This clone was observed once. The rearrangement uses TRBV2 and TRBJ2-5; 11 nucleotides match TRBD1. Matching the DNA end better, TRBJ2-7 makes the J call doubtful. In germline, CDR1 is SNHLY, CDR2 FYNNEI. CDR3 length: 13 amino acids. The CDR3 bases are TGTGCCAGCGCCCGGGACAGGGGGTACGAGCAGTACTTC. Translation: CASARDRGYEQYF.

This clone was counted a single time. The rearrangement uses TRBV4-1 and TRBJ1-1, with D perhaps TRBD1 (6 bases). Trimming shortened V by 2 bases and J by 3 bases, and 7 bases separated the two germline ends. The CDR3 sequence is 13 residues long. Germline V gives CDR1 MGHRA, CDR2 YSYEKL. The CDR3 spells CASSQYRDTEAFF. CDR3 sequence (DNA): TGCGCCAGCAGCCAATACAGGGACACTGAAGCTTTCTTT.

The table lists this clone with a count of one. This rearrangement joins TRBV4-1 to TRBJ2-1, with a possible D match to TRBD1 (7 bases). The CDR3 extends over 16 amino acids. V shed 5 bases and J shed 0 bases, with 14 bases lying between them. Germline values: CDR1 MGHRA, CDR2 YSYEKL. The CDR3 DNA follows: TGCGCCAGCAGCACCCAGGGGGGTTCCTCCTACAATGAGCAGTTCTTC. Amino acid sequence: CASSTQGGSSYNEQFF.

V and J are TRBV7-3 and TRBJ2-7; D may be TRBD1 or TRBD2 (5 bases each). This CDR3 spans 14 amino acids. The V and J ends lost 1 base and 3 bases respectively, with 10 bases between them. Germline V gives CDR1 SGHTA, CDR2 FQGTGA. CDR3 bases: TGTGCCAGCAGCTTAAGAGGGACGGACTACGAGCAGTACTTC. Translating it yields CASSLRGTDYEQYF.

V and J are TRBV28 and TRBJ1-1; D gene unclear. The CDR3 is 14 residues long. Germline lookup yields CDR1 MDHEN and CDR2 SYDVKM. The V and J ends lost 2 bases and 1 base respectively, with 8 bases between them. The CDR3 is CASSLAQTNTEAFF. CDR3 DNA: TGTGCCAGCAGTTTAGCTCAGACGAACACTGAAGCTTTCTTT.

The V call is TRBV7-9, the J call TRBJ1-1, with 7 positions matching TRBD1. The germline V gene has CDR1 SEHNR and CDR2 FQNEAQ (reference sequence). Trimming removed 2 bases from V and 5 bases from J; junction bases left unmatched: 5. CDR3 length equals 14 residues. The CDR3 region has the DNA TGTGCCAGCAGCTTATTTCTGGACAGGACTGAAGCTTTCTTT. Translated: CASSLFLDRTEAFF.